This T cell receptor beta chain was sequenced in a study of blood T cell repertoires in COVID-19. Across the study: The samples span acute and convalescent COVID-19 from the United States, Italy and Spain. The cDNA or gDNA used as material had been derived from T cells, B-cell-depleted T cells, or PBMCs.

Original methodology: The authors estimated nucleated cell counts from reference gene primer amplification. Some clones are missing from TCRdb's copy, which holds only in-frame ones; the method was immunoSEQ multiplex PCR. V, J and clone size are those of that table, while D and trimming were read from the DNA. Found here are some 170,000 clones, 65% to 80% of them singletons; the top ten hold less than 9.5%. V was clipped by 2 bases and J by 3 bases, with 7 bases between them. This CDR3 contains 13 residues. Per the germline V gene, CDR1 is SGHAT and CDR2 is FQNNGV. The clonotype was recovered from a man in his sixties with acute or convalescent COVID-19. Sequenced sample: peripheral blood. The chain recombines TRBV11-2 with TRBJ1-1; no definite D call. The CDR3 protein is CASSLSVDTEAFF. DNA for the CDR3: TGTGCCAGCAGCTTATCTGTTGACACTGAAGCTTTCTTT.